Listed below are T cell receptor beta chains from one sample, sequenced in a study of early T cells in non-severe SARS-CoV-2 infection. TCRdb re-called the 5' RACE reads through MiXCR, storing one row per CDR3 protein. This repertoire shows 65,000 to 75,000 distinct CDR3 sequences, approximately 13% found once; its top ten account for approximately 5%. Sequencing was done on a sample of whole blood. These receptors all stem from an adult who was a healthcare worker with PCR-confirmed SARS-CoV-2 infection or an uninfected control (not recorded which). Both conserved end residues are part of each CDR3. A D gene is named only where the DNA matches it firmly. Only part of the rows carry a size: once, few, many, or a class if the clone is expanded.

CDR3 protein	CDR3 DNA	D gene	V gene	J gene	clone size
CSARRSGGYNEQFF	TGCAGTGCTAGGAGGAGCGGGGGCTACAATGAGCAGTTCTTC	TRBD2	TRBV20-1	TRBJ2-1	-
CASSDKSGTYNEQFF	TGTGCCAGCAGTGACAAGTCCGGGACCTACAATGAGCAGTTCTTC	-	TRBV2	TRBJ2-1	many
CASSEALLAGVADTQYF	TGTGCCAGCAGTGAAGCCTTACTAGCGGGGGTCGCAGATACGCAGTATTTT	TRBD2	TRBV6-1	TRBJ2-3	few
CSVGLGTEAFF	TGCAGCGTTGGGTTGGGTACTGAAGCTTTCTTT	-	TRBV29-1	TRBJ1-1	-
CASSFRQGKTQYF	TGTGCCAGCAGTTTCCGGCAGGGGAAGACCCAGTACTTC	-	TRBV12-3/TRBV12-4	TRBJ2-5	many
CATSASRGGSNQPQHF	TGTGCCACCAGTGCGAGCAGGGGCGGATCGAATCAGCCCCAGCATTTT	-	TRBV24-1	TRBJ1-5	many
CSARALGTNYEQYF	TGCAGTGCTAGAGCGCTAGGGACGAACTACGAGCAGTACTTC	-	TRBV20-1	TRBJ2-7	-
CASSPGGAATGELFF	TGTGCCAGCAGTCCAGGGGGCGCCGCCACCGGGGAGCTGTTTTTT	TRBD1	TRBV7-3	TRBJ2-2	-
CASSYSTSGETQYF	TGTGCCAGCAGTTACTCGACTAGTGGGGAGACCCAGTACTTC	-	TRBV6-5	TRBJ2-5	many
CSASEAASGSYEQYF	TGCAGTGCTAGTGAGGCCGCTAGCGGGAGTTACGAGCAGTACTTC	TRBD2	TRBV20-1	TRBJ2-7	-
CASSLGDRYEQYF	TGTGCCAGCAGCTTAGGCGACAGGTACGAGCAGTACTTC	-	TRBV7-9	TRBJ2-7	-
CASSQDRHEVYEQYF	TGTGCCAGCAGCCAAGATCGCCACGAAGTTTACGAGCAGTACTTC	-	TRBV4-2	TRBJ2-7	-
CASSLGGSGGNEKLFF	TGTGCCAGCAGCTTAGGAGGTTCAGGAGGCAATGAAAAACTGTTTTTT	-	TRBV7-2	TRBJ1-4	-
CASSNTREGYTF	TGTGCCAGCAGCAACACAAGGGAAGGCTACACCTTC	-	TRBV21-1	TRBJ1-2	-
CASSPPTGLQETQYF	TGTGCCAGTAGCCCTCCCACAGGGCTCCAAGAGACCCAGTACTTC	-	TRBV19	TRBJ2-5	many
CASSLGSRVAGTDTQYF	TGTGCCAGCAGCTTAGGGTCGAGGGTGGCAGGCACAGATACGCAGTATTTT	-	TRBV7-2	TRBJ2-3	many
CASSGLLGSEKLFF	TGTGCCAGCAGCGGACTCCTAGGGAGTGAAAAACTGTTTTTT	-	TRBV12-3/TRBV12-4	TRBJ1-4	few
CACPGTGHYGYTF	TGTGCCTGTCCCGGGACAGGGCACTATGGCTACACCTTC	TRBD1	TRBV30	TRBJ1-2	many
CASSLGLAGGRFF	TGTGCCAGCAGCTTAGGACTAGCGGGAGGCCGGTTCTTC	TRBD2	TRBV7-2	TRBJ2-1	many
CASRSTGSGTDTQYF	TGTGCCAGTAGGTCCACGGGGTCTGGCACAGATACGCAGTATTTT	-	TRBV19	TRBJ2-3	few
CASSPRDKLPETNIQYF	TGTGCCAGCAGTCCACGGGACAAGCTCCCCGAAACAAACATTCAGTACTTC	-	TRBV12-3/TRBV12-4	TRBJ2-4	few
CSVRTSGRFGETQYF	TGCAGCGTCCGGACTAGCGGGAGGTTTGGAGAGACCCAGTACTTC	TRBD2	TRBV29-1	TRBJ2-5	many
CASSWDRADEQYF	TGTGCCAGCAGTTGGGACAGGGCCGACGAGCAGTACTTC	TRBD1	TRBV12-3/TRBV12-4	TRBJ2-7	many
CASSPDSRGNQPQHF	TGTGCCAGCAGCCCTGACAGTAGGGGCAATCAGCCCCAGCATTTT	-	TRBV9	TRBJ1-5	many
CAWSVSGSRAQHF	TGTGCCTGGAGTGTATCAGGCTCCAGGGCCCAGCATTTT	-	TRBV30	TRBJ1-5	many
CAISLGDNEQFF	TGTGCCATCAGTCTCGGGGACAATGAGCAGTTCTTC	-	TRBV10-3	TRBJ2-1	-
CASSFRMNTEAFF	TGTGCCAGCAGCTTCCGAATGAACACTGAAGCTTTCTTT	-	TRBV11-2	TRBJ1-1	-
CAWSVQVMREQYF	TGTGCCTGGAGTGTTCAGGTTATGAGGGAGCAGTACTTC	-	TRBV30	TRBJ2-7	many
CASSSKRDQETQYF	TGTGCCAGCAGCTCCAAGCGGGACCAAGAGACCCAGTACTTC	-	TRBV5-4	TRBJ2-5	many
CASRTGVTEETQYF	TGCGCCAGCAGGACAGGGGTGACAGAAGAGACCCAGTACTTC	TRBD1	TRBV5-1	TRBJ2-5	many
CATSDSRQVAAKNIQYF	TGTGCCACCAGTGATTCCCGACAGGTCGCAGCCAAAAACATTCAGTACTTC	-	TRBV24-1	TRBJ2-4	-
CASSLGVLGNEQFF	TGTGCCAGCAGCTTAGGAGTATTGGGGAATGAGCAGTTCTTC	-	TRBV7-8	TRBJ2-1	many
CASSPVAGSDHEQYF	TGTGCCAGCTCACCAGTTGCGGGGTCCGACCACGAGCAGTACTTC	-	TRBV18	TRBJ2-7	-
CASSLFGGYNEQFF	TGTGCCAGCAGTTTATTCGGCGGATACAATGAGCAGTTCTTC	-	TRBV27	TRBJ2-1	-
CASSLQSGMSDTQYF	TGTGCCAGCAGCCTCCAGTCGGGGATGTCGGATACGCAGTATTTT	-	TRBV7-2	TRBJ2-3	few
CASKDTGGLNTEAFF	TGTGCCAGCAAAGACACAGGGGGCTTGAACACTGAAGCTTTCTTT	TRBD1	TRBV3-1	TRBJ1-1	many
CASSSEGPSSYNEQFF	TGTGCCAGCAGTTCGGAGGGTCCGAGCTCCTACAATGAGCAGTTCTTC	-	TRBV27	TRBJ2-1	many
CASKDLAERNEQFF	TGTGCCAGCAAGGATCTAGCGGAAAGGAATGAGCAGTTCTTC	TRBD2	TRBV7-2	TRBJ2-1	many
CASTSGVGYNEQFF	TGTGCCAGCACCAGCGGGGTAGGGTATAATGAGCAGTTCTTC	TRBD2	TRBV9	TRBJ2-1	many
CASRPTGVSYEQYF	TGTGCCAGCAGACCGACAGGCGTATCCTACGAGCAGTACTTC	-	TRBV12-3/TRBV12-4	TRBJ2-7	-